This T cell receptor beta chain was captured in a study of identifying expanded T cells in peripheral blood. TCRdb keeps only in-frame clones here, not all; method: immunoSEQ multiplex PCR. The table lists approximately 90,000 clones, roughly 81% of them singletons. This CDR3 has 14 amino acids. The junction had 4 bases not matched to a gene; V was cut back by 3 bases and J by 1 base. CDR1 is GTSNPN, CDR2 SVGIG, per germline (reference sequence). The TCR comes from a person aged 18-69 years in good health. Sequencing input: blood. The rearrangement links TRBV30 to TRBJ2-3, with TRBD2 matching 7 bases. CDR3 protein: CAWRWLAGTDTQYF. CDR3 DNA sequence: TGTGCCTGGAGATGGCTAGCGGGCACAGATACGCAGTATTTT.